The 3 T cell receptor beta chains given below trace back to one sample, sequenced in a study of cytomegalovirus exposure and HLA in healthy donors. PCR used 60 Vbeta primers and 13 Jbeta primers. The method was immunoSEQ multiplex PCR; TCRdb's version includes in-frame clones alone and lacks a portion of them. The listing records about 140,000 clones. The sequenced sample was PBMCs. These receptors were taken from a woman aged 18-29 years in good health and CMV-seronegative.

This rearrangement joins TRBV19 to TRBJ2-3, with D possibly matching TRBD2 (7 bases). The germline V and J ends were trimmed by 2 bases and 4 bases, with 16 bases remaining between them. The CDR3 length is 16 residues. From germline, CDR1 is LNHDA and CDR2 SQIVND (reference sequence). The CDR3 nucleotides read TGTGCCAGTAGTATATTCGGGGGGCTAGGCGCAGATACGCAGTATTTT. Protein product: CASSIFGGLGADTQYF.

The J gene is TRBJ1-5, the V gene TRBV15; D may be TRBD1 (5 bases). Germline values: CDR1 LNHNV, CDR2 YYDKDF (reference sequence). This CDR3 has 18 residues. Trimming pared 3 bases from V and 1 base from J, leaving 19 bases between. The CDR3 DNA follows: TGTGCCACCAGCAGCCGGGGGGGGTGGTATGAGAGCAATCAGCCCCAGCATTTT. It codes for CATSSRGGWYESNQPQHF.

The chain links TRBV6-5 to TRBJ2-1; 11 positions match TRBD2. V lost 5 bases and J lost 6; bases outside the gene matches: 6. This CDR3 has 15 residues. Germline lookup yields CDR1 MNHEY and CDR2 SVGAGI. The chain's CDR3 is CASSTSGSPGNEQFF. CDR3 DNA: TGTGCCAGCAGTACTAGCGGGAGTCCGGGCAATGAGCAGTTCTTC.